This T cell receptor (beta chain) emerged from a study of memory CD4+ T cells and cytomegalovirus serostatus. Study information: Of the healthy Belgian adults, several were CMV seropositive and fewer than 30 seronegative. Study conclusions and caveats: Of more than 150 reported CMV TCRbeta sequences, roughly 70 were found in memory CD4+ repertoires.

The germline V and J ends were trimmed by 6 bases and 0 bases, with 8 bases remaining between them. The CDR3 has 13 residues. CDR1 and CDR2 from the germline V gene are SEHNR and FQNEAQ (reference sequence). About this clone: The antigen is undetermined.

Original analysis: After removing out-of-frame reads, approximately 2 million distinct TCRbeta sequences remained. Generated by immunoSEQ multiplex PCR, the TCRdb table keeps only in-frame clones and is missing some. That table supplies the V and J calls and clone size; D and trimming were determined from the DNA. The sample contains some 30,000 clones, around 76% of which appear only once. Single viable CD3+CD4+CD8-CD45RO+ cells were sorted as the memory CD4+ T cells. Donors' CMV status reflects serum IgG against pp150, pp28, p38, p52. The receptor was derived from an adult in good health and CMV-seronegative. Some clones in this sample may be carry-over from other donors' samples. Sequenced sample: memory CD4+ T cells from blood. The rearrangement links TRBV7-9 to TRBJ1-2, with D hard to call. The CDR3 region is CASRGLSNYGYTF. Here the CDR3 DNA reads TGTGCCAGCAGAGGGCTTTCTAACTATGGCTACACCTTC. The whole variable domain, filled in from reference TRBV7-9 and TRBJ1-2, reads DTGVSQNPRHKITKRGQNVTFRCDPISEHNRLYWYRQTLGQGPEFLTYFQNEAQLEKSRLLSDRFSAERPKGSFSTLEIQRTEQGDSAMYLCASRGLSNYGYTFGSGTRLTVV.